This record covers a single TCR beta chain. The antigen is not known. MiXCR, applied by TCRdb to the 5' RACE reads, yields one record per CDR3 protein. The top ten hold around 3.2% of the sample, which has 450,000 to 650,000 distinct CDR3 sequences, 9.6% seen once. The record originates from a study of identical twins. Study-wide findings and caveats: Twins showed weaker excess sharing in their beta out-of-frame sequences. Conclusions relied on cross-sectional statistical analysis, not following the same donors. Abundant beta clonotypes from cord blood had fewer insertions, unlike memory repertoires, which showed none.

The same data also went into a second study, on yellow fever vaccine responses in identical twins.

The TCR comes from a young woman in good health. What was sequenced was PBMCs.

The CDR3 here is CASSGGGINSYEQYF. CDR3 sequence (DNA): TGCGCCAGCAGCGGAGGGGGGATAAACTCCTACGAGCAGTACTTC. The chain uses TRBV5-1 and TRBJ2-7; D is perhaps TRBD1 or TRBD2 (6 bases each). Germline V gene sequence: CDR1 SGHRS, CDR2 YFSETQ. The CDR3 contains 15 residues. Trimming removed 4 bases from V and 0 bases from J, with 14 bases in between.